The rows below give T cell receptor beta chains drawn from one sample of a study of PD-L1 blockade in urothelial cancer. The protocol was immunoSEQ multiplex PCR, while the TCRdb copy is restricted to in-frame clones and leaves out a portion. The table includes about 41,000 clones, 80% to 90% detected once. Material: PBMCs, obtained around atezolizumab (anti-PD-L1) treatment. The source of these receptors is a man in his 70s with urothelial cancer. The CDR3 runs from the conserved cysteine through the conserved F or W.

j_gene: TRBJ2-1
v_gene: TRBV6-1
CDR3aa: CASSETRYNEQFF

j_gene: TRBJ1-1
v_gene: TRBV11-2
CDR3aa: CASSLDLAAAAFF

j_gene: TRBJ1-1
v_gene: TRBV7-9
CDR3aa: CASSFTVNTEAFF

j_gene: TRBJ2-3
v_gene: TRBV28
CDR3aa: CASSSLGSGSTDTQYF

j_gene: TRBJ2-1
v_gene: TRBV5-1
CDR3aa: CASSLGLAGGNEQFF

j_gene: TRBJ2-2
v_gene: TRBV6-1
CDR3aa: CASSEPGETGELFF

j_gene: TRBJ1-4
v_gene: TRBV9
CDR3aa: CASSVGTANEKLFF

j_gene: TRBJ2-1
v_gene: TRBV7-8
CDR3aa: CASSKSSGSNEQFF

j_gene: TRBJ2-5
v_gene: TRBV18
CDR3aa: CASSPSGRAETQYF

j_gene: TRBJ2-2
v_gene: TRBV13
CDR3aa: CASSPDRDGELFF

j_gene: TRBJ1-5
v_gene: TRBV10-3
CDR3aa: CAISEDLGAGQPQHF

j_gene: TRBJ2-1
v_gene: TRBV6-1
CDR3aa: CASSDRTRMGYNEQFF

j_gene: TRBJ2-3
v_gene: TRBV6-6
CDR3aa: CASSPGTEVSTDTQYF

j_gene: TRBJ2-1
v_gene: TRBV7-3
CDR3aa: CASSFGAGGRTEQFF

j_gene: TRBJ2-7
v_gene: TRBV19
CDR3aa: CASTPDRGRAFHEQYF

j_gene: TRBJ2-7
v_gene: TRBV2
CDR3aa: CASSEGTAAYEQYF

j_gene: TRBJ2-1
v_gene: TRBV30
CDR3aa: CAWSFSSGGQFF

j_gene: TRBJ2-1
v_gene: TRBV28
CDR3aa: CASSQNSGHRGFDEQFF

j_gene: TRBJ2-3
v_gene: TRBV29-1
CDR3aa: CSVEGTGVTDTQYF

j_gene: TRBJ2-1
v_gene: TRBV4-2
CDR3aa: CASSQEGRADNEQFF

j_gene: TRBJ1-5
v_gene: TRBV6-1
CDR3aa: CASSAWTGGSISNQPQHF

j_gene: TRBJ1-1
v_gene: TRBV2
CDR3aa: CASREGARATEAFF

j_gene: TRBJ1-2
v_gene: TRBV10-3
CDR3aa: CAISETDYGYTF

j_gene: TRBJ1-5
v_gene: TRBV2
CDR3aa: CASSEAWGPQHF

j_gene: TRBJ2-7
v_gene: TRBV7-9
CDR3aa: CASSSPSGSGYEQYF

j_gene: TRBJ1-2
v_gene: TRBV7-2
CDR3aa: CASSLGQIYGYTF

j_gene: TRBJ1-3
v_gene: TRBV9
CDR3aa: CASSVGPQVTGNTIYF